The source of this T cell receptor beta chain is a study of CD8+ T cells in alopecia areata. RNA extraction was followed by reverse transcription into cDNA, which acted as the sequencing template. The data were produced by immunoSEQ multiplex PCR, yet TCRdb's version contains in-frame clones alone and is incomplete. Of about 180,000 clones listed, about 53% were seen once; the top ten hold approximately 10%. A single count supports this clone. As yet, its antigen is unknown. Whole-study findings and limits: Sequenced scalp T cells also include alphabeta T cells resident in normal skin. In lesional scalp, particularly from alopecia totalis/universalis, clonality was higher than in normal scalp.

Trimming removed 6 bases from V and 4 bases from J; junction bases left unmatched: 2. The CDR3 totals 13 residues. Per the germline V gene, CDR1 is MGHDK and CDR2 is SYGVNS. As for treatment: oral pan-JAK inhibitor, 5-10 mg twice daily. The researchers isolated CD4+ and CD8+ T cells from PBMCs by sorting. The TCR comes from a human donor with alopecia areata. The rearrangement joins TRBV25-1 to TRBJ2-1; 8 nucleotides line up with TRBD2. The specimen was CD8+ T cells sorted from blood, collected at week 24, from a patient treated with tofacitinib. The chain's CDR3 is CASSGTSYNEQFF. CDR3 DNA sequence: TGTGCCAGCAGCGGGACTAGTTACAATGAGCAGTTCTTC.